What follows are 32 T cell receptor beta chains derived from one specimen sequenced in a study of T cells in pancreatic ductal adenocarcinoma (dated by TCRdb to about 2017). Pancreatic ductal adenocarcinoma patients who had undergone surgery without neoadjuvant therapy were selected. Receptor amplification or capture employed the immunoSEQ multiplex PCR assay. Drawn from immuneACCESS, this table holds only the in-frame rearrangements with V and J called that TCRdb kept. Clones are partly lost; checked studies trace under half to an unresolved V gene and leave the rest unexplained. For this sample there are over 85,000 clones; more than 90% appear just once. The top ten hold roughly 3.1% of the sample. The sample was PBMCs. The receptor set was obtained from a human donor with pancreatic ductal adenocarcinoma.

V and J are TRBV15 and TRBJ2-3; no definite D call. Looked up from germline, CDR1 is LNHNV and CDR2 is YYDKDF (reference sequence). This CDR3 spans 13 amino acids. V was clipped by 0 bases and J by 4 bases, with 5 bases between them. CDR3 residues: CATSRDQADTQYF. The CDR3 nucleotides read TGTGCCACCAGCAGAGATCAGGCAGATACGCAGTATTTT.

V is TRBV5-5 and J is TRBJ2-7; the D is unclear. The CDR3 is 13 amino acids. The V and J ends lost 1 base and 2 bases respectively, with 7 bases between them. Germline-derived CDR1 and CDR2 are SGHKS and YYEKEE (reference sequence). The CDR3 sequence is CASSLTVPYEQYF. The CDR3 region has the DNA TGTGCCAGCAGCTTGACAGTCCCCTACGAGCAGTACTTC.

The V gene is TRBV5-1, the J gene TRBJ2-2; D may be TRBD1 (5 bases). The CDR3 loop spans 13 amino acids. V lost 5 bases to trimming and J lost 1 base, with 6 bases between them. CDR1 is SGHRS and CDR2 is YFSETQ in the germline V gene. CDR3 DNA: TGCGCCAGCAGAGGACAGAACACCGGGGAGCTGTTTTTT. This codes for CASRGQNTGELFF.

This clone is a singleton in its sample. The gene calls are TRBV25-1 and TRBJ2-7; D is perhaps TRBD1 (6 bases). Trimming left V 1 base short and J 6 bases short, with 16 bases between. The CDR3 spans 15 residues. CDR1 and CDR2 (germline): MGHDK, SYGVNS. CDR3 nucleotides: TGTGCCAGCAGTGAATTTACAGGGATCACGTCCGAGCAGTACTTC. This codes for CASSEFTGITSEQYF.

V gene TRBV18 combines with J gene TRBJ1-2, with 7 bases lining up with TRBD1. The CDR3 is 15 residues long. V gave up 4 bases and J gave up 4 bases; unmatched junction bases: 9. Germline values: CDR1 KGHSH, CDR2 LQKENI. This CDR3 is CASSLGQDPIYGYTF. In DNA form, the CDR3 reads TGTGCCAGCTCACTCGGACAGGATCCAATCTATGGCTACACCTTC.

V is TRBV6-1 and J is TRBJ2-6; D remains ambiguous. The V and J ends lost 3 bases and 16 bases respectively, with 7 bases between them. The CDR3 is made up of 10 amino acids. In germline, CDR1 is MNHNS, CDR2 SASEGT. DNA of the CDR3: TGTGCCAGCAGTGATCCCTATCTGACTTTC. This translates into CASSDPYLTF.

DNA for the CDR3: TGTGCCTGGAGTGTAAGGGGGCGGGCGGGAACAGAGACCCAGTACTTC. This codes for CAWSVRGRAGTETQYF. The V call is TRBV30, the J call TRBJ2-5; perhaps TRBD1 as D (7 bases). Trimming removed 0 bases from V and 4 bases from J, with 18 bases in between. The CDR3 sequence is 16 residues long. Germline CDR1 reads GTSNPN; CDR2 reads SVGIG (reference sequence).

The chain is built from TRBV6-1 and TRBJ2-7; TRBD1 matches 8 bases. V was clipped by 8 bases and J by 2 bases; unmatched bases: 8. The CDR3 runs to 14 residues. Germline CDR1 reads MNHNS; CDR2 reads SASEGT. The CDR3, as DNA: TGTGCCAGCGGACAGGGCATCCAAGCCTACGAGCAGTACTTC. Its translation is CASGQGIQAYEQYF.

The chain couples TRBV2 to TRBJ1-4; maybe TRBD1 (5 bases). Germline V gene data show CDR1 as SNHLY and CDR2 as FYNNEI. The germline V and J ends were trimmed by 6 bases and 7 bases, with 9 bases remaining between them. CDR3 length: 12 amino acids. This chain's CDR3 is CASRDMGEKLFF. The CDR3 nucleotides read TGTGCCAGCAGGGACATGGGTGAAAAACTGTTTTTT.

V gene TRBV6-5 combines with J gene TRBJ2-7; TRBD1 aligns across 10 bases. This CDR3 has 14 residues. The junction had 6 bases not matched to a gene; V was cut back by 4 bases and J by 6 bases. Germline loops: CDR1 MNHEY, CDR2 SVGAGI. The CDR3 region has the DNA TGTGCCAGCAGTTCCGACCGGGACAGGGGCGAGCAGTACTTC. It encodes CASSSDRDRGEQYF.

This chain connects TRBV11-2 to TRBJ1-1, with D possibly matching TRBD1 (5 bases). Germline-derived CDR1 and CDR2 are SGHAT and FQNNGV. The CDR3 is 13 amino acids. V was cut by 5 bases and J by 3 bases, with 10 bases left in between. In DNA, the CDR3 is TGTGCCAGCAGCCGACTGACAGACACTGAAGCTTTCTTT. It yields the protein CASSRLTDTEAFF.

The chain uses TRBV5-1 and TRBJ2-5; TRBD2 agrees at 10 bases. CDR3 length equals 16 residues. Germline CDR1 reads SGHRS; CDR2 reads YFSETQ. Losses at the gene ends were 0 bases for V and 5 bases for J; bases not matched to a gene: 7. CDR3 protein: CASSLASSGSWETQYF. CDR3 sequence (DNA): TGCGCCAGCAGCTTGGCATCTAGCGGGAGTTGGGAGACCCAGTACTTC.

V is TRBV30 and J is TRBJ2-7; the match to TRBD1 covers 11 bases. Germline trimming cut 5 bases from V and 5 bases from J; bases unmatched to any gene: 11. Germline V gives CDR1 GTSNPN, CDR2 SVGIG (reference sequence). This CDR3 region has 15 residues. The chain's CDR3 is CAWGHRDRGFHEQYF. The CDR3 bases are TGTGCCTGGGGCCACCGGGACAGGGGGTTCCACGAGCAGTACTTC.

This CDR3 reads CASSLSGGAYGYTF. The CDR3 DNA reads TGTGCCAGCAGTTTATCGGGGGGGGCCTATGGCTACACCTTC. The gene calls are TRBV27 and TRBJ1-2, with TRBD1 as a possible D gene (6 bases). Trimming pared 0 bases from V and 4 bases from J, leaving 9 bases between. Germline loops: CDR1 MNHEY, CDR2 SMNVEV (reference sequence). This CDR3 contains 14 residues.

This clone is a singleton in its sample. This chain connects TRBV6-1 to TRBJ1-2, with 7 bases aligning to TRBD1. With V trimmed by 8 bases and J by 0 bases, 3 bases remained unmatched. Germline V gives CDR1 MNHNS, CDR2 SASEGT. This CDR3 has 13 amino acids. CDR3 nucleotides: TGTGCCAGCGACCAGGGGGCTAACTATGGCTACACCTTC. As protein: CASDQGANYGYTF.

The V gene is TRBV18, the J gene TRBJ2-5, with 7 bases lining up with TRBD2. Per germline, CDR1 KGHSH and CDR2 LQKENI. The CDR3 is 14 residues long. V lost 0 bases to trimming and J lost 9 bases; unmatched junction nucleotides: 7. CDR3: CASSPPEGGRAQYF. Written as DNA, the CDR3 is TGTGCCAGCTCACCACCGGAGGGAGGGAGGGCCCAGTACTTC.

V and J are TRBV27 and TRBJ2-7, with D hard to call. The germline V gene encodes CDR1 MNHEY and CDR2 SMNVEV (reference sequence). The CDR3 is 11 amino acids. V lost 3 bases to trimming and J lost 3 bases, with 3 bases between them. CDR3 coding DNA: TGTGCCAGCAGTTTCATCTACGAGCAGTACTTC. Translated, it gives CASSFIYEQYF.

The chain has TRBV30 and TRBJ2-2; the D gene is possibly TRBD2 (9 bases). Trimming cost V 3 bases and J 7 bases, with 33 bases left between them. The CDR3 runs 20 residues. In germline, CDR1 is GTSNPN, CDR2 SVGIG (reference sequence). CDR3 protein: CAWSYRGTSREGVGVGELFF. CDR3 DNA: TGTGCCTGGAGCTACAGGGGGACTTCGCGGGAGGGGGTCGGGGTCGGGGAGCTGTTTTTT.

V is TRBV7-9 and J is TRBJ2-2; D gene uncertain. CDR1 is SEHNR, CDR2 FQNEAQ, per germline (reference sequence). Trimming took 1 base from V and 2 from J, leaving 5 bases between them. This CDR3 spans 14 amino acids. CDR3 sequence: CASSLVPNTGELFF. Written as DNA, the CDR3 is TGTGCCAGCAGCTTAGTTCCTAACACCGGGGAGCTGTTTTTT.

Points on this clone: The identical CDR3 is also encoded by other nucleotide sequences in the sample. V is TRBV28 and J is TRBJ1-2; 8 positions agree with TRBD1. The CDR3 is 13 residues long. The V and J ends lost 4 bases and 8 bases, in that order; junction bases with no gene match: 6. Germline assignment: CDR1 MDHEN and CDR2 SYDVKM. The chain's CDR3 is CASSSGQGGGYTF. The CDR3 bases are TGTGCCAGCAGTTCCGGACAGGGAGGGGGCTACACCTTC.

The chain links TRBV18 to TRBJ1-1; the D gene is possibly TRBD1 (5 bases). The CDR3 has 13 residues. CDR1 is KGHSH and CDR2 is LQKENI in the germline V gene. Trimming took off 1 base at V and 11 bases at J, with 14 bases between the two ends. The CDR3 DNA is TGTGCCAGCTCACCACGAAGTGGGGCGGGGGCTTTCTTT. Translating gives CASSPRSGAGAFF.

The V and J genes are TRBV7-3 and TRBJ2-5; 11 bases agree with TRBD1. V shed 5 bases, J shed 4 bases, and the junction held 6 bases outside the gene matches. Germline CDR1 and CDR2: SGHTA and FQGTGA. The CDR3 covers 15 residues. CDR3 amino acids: CASSPTGTGGETQYF. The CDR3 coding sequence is TGTGCCAGCAGCCCCACCGGGACAGGGGGAGAGACCCAGTACTTC.

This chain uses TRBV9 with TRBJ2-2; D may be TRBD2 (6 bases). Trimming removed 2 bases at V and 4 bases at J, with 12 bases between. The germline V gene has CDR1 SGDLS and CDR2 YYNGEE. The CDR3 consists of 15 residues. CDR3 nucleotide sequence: TGTGCCAGCAGCGTGACTAGTGATCTCACCGGGGAGCTGTTTTTT. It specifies CASSVTSDLTGELFF.

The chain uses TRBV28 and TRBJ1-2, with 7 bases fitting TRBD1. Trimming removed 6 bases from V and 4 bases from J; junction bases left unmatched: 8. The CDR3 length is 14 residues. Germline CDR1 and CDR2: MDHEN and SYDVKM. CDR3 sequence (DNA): TGTGCCAGCAGCGTAGGGGGACAGCTCTATGGCTACACCTTC. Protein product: CASSVGGQLYGYTF.

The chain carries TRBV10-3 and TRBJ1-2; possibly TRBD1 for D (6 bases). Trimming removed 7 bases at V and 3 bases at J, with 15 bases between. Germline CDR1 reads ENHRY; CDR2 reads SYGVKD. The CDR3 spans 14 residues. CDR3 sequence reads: CAINSPGHHYGYTF. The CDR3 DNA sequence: TGTGCCATCAATAGTCCGGGACATCACTATGGCTACACCTTC.

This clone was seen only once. Here the CDR3 DNA reads TGTGCCAGCTCACGGACAGGGGCCCTTGAATTCTATGGCTACACCTTC. Amino acids: CASSRTGALEFYGYTF. V gene TRBV18 combines with J gene TRBJ1-2; 9 nucleotides match TRBD1. Per the germline V gene, CDR1 is KGHSH and CDR2 is LQKENI. There are 16 residues in the CDR3. Trimming at V came to 4 bases and at J to 4 bases, leaving 10 bases not matched to a gene.

The CDR3 loop is CASSPNRDRAYNEQFF. The DNA of the CDR3 is TGCGCCAGCAGCCCCAACCGGGACAGGGCCTACAATGAGCAGTTCTTC. The chain is built from TRBV4-3 and TRBJ2-1, with 9 bases that match TRBD1. J was trimmed by 2 bases and V by 4 bases; bases with no gene match: 6. The CDR3 contains 16 residues. CDR1 and CDR2 (germline): LGHNA, YSLEER.

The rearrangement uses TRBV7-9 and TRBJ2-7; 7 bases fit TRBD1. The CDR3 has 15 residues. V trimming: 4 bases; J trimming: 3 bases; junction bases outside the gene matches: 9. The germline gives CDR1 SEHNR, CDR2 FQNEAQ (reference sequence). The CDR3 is CASSYRGSLDYEQYF. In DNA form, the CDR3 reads TGTGCCAGCAGCTACAGGGGCAGCCTAGACTACGAGCAGTACTTC.

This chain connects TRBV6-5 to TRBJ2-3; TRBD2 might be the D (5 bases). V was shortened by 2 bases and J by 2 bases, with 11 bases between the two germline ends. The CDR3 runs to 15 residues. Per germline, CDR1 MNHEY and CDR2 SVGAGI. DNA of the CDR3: TGTGCCAGCAGTTACGAACGGGATCCCACAGATACGCAGTATTTT. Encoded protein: CASSYERDPTDTQYF.

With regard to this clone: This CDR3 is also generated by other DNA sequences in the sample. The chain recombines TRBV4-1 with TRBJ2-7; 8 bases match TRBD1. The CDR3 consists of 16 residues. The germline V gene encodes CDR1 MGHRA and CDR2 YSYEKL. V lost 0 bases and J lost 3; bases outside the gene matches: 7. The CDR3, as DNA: TGCGCCAGCAGCCAAGATCTTACAGGGGGTTTCTACGAGCAGTACTTC. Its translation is CASSQDLTGGFYEQYF.

CDR3 coding DNA: TGTGCCAGCAGAACAGGTTACAATGAGCAGTTCTTC. Residues: CASRTGYNEQFF. This rearrangement joins TRBV27 to TRBJ2-1; weak D call: TRBD1 (5 bases). Trimming took off 6 bases at V and 4 bases at J, with 7 bases between the two ends. The germline V gene encodes CDR1 MNHEY and CDR2 SMNVEV (reference sequence). This CDR3 comprises 12 residues.

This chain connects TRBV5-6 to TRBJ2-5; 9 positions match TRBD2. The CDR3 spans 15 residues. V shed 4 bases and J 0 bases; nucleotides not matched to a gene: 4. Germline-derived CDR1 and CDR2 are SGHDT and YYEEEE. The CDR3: CASSIAGAHQETQYF. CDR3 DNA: TGTGCCAGCAGCATAGCGGGAGCCCACCAAGAGACCCAGTACTTC.